Listed below are T cell receptor beta chains from one sample, sequenced in a study of shared clonotypes between healthy human individuals. Profiling relied on immunoSEQ multiplex PCR, and the TCRdb table lists in-frame clones only, not all of them. Seen here are some 500,000 clones, 90% to 96% observed once, and the top ten hold 0.05% to 0.07%. The sample comprised naive CD4+ T cells sorted from blood. The receptors come from a woman in her 30s in good health. Both conserved end residues are part of each CDR3. The D gene is left open where the match is weak. Clone sizes are given selectively: once, few, many, or a class where the clone is expanded.

D gene	V gene	clone size	J gene	CDR3 DNA	CDR3 protein
NA	TRBV5-1	NA	TRBJ2-7	TGCGCCAGCAGCTTGGACAGTACCTCCTACGAGCAGTACTTC	CASSLDSTSYEQYF
NA	TRBV6-6	NA	TRBJ1-1	TGTGCCAGCAGTTACTCTGAGGGCCTGAACACTGAAGCTTTCTTT	CASSYSEGLNTEAFF
NA	TRBV2	NA	TRBJ1-4	TGTGCCAGCAGTGATGCTGGGGTTATGCGGGAAAAACTGTTTTTT	CASSDAGVMREKLFF
TRBD1	TRBV5-1	NA	TRBJ2-2	TGCGCCAGCAGCCAGATGACAGGGGGCCCCGGGGAGCTGTTTTTT	CASSQMTGGPGELFF
TRBD1	TRBV2	NA	TRBJ2-1	TGTGCCAGCGTTAGACAGGGTCTTATCGATGAGCAGTTCTTC	CASVRQGLIDEQFF
NA	TRBV5-1	NA	TRBJ1-6	TGCGCCAGCAGCTTGGCCGGGGGTACCTATAATTCACCCCTCCACTTT	CASSLAGGTYNSPLHF
TRBD2	TRBV7-9	NA	TRBJ2-7	TGTGCCAGCAGCTTAGTCCCGACTAGCGGAGCTGCCTACGAGCAGTACTTC	CASSLVPTSGAAYEQYF
NA	TRBV27	few	TRBJ2-6	TGTGCCAGCAGTTTAGCTGGGGCCAACGTCCTGACTTTC	CASSLAGANVLTF
TRBD2	TRBV5-5	NA	TRBJ2-2	TGTGCCAGCGCCTTAGCGGGAGTGTCCACCGGGGAGCTGTTTTTT	CASALAGVSTGELFF
TRBD1	TRBV6-6	NA	TRBJ2-7	TGTGCCAGCAGTAAGGACAGGGGATTTGACGAGCAGTACTTC	CASSKDRGFDEQYF
NA	TRBV19	once	TRBJ2-1	TGTGCCAGTAGTATAGGGCAGTTCAATGAGCAGTTCTTC	CASSIGQFNEQFF
TRBD2	TRBV7-9	NA	TRBJ2-2	TGTGCCAGCAGCTCCCCTACTAGCGGGAGGGCCCCCGGGGAGCTGTTTTTT	CASSSPTSGRAPGELFF
TRBD2	TRBV28	NA	TRBJ2-1	TGTGCCAGCAGTTTCGTAGCGGGAGTGGGTAATGAGCAGTTCTTC	CASSFVAGVGNEQFF
NA	TRBV19	NA	TRBJ1-1	TGTGCCAGTAGTATCCAGGGAGGGAACACTGAAGCTTTCTTT	CASSIQGGNTEAFF
TRBD2	TRBV2	NA	TRBJ2-1	TGTGCCAGCAGCCTAGGGAGGGAAAAGGAGTTCTTC	CASSLGREKEFF
TRBD2	TRBV5-1	NA	TRBJ2-3	TGCGCCAGCAGCAGATTAGCGGGAACTAGCACAGATACGCAGTATTTT	CASSRLAGTSTDTQYF
NA	TRBV5-1	NA	TRBJ1-2	TGCGCCAGCAGCTTGGGCCAGGCTGTCAACTATGGCTACACCTTC	CASSLGQAVNYGYTF
TRBD2	TRBV5-1	once	TRBJ2-7	TGCGCCAGCAGCTTGGGATTCGGTAGCGGGATCGGCGAGCAGTACTTC	CASSLGFGSGIGEQYF
NA	TRBV13	NA	TRBJ2-7	TGTGCCAGCAGAATGGCCTCCTACGAGCAGTACTTC	CASRMASYEQYF
NA	TRBV5-4	NA	TRBJ2-7	TGTGCCAGCAGCTTGTCAGGGACCGGAGAGCAGTACTTC	CASSLSGTGEQYF
TRBD2	TRBV15	NA	TRBJ2-1	TGTGCCACCAGTAGGACTAGTTTCCAGTTCTTC	CATSRTSFQFF
NA	TRBV9	NA	TRBJ2-3	TGTGCCAGCAGTAGGGCGGGATCTCGTACAGATACGCAGTATTTT	CASSRAGSRTDTQYF
NA	TRBV27	once	TRBJ1-1	TGTGCCAGCAGTTCCCCGACAGTGAACACTGAAGCTTTCTTT	CASSSPTVNTEAFF
NA	TRBV7-7	NA	TRBJ2-1	TGTGCCAGCAGCCCCGCGGGATCCAGATTTTCCAATGAGCAGTTCTTC	CASSPAGSRFSNEQFF